This TCR beta chain was recorded in a study of patients and donors after allogeneic stem cell transplantation. V gave up 7 bases and J gave up 1 base; unmatched junction bases: 14. The CDR3 covers 16 residues. In germline, CDR1 is SQVTM, CDR2 ANQGSEA. Each CDR3 protein is one row after TCRdb ran MiXCR on the RT-PCR reads. The sample shows 800,000 to 1,000,000 distinct CDR3 sequences, 18% of them seen only once. V and J are TRBV29-1 and TRBJ1-1; the match to TRBD1 covers 8 bases. What was sequenced was blood, either unsorted or a sorted T cell fraction (not recorded which). The receptor's source is a human donor who was either an allogeneic HSCT recipient or a stem cell or donor lymphocyte infusion donor (not recorded which). It is not recorded whose cells these are; they may come from a transplant donor. CDR3 DNA sequence: TGCAGCGCTCACAGGGGGACCGGCGGGGAGAACACTGAAGCTTTCTTT. This encodes CSAHRGTGGENTEAFF. Using reference TRBV29-1 and TRBJ1-1 for the parts outside the CDR3, the full variable domain is SAVISQKPSRDICQRGTSLTIQCQVDSQVTMMFWYRQQPGQSLTLIATANQGSEATYESGFVIDKFPISRPNLTFSTLTVSNMSPEDSSIYLCSAHRGTGGENTEAFFGQGTRLTVV.